This T cell receptor (beta chain) stems from a study of CD8+CD57+ T cells in acquired aplastic anemia. Overall study results and limits: Patients and controls shared about 27 CD8+ CDR3 sequences.

The CDR3 loop spans 14 amino acids. Germline V gene lookup returns CDR1 DFQATT and CDR2 SNEGSKA (reference sequence). The ends were cut back, 6 bases at V and 2 bases at J, with 17 bases in the middle. Genomic DNA served as template for TCR beta VDJ and CDR3 profiling. Each CDR3 protein gets one entry after TCRdb re-called the reads with MiXCR. The data show 250,000 to 350,000 distinct CDR3 sequences, 55% to 60% seen once. In the case of this clonotype: Its antigen remains unknown.

The V and J genes are TRBV20-1 and TRBJ2-7; D might be TRBD1 or TRBD2, each matching 6 bases. Sequenced material: sorted CD4+, CD8+, or CD8+CD57+ T cells (not recorded which) from PBMCs. The TCR originated in a human donor with severe aplastic anemia or a healthy control (not recorded which). The CDR3 reads CSAGGGPHPYEQYF. CDR3 sequence (DNA): TGCAGTGCAGGAGGGGGACCCCACCCCTACGAGCAGTACTTC.